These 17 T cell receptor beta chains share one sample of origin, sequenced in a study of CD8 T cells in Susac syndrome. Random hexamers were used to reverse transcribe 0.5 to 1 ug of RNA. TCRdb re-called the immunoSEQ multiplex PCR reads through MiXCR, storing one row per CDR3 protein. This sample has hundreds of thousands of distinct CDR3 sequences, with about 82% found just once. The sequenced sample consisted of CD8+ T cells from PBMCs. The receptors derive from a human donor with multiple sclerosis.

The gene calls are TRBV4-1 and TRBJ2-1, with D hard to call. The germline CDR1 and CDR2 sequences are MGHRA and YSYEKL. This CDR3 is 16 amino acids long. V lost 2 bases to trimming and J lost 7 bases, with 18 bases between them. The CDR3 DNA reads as TGCGCCAGCAGCCAATACATGGGATTACCTAATAATGAGCAGTTCTTC. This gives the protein CASSQYMGLPNNEQFF.

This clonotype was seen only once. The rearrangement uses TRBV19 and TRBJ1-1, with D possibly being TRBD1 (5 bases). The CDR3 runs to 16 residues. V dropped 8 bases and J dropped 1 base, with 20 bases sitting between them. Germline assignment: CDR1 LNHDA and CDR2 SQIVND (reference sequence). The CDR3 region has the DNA TGTGCCAGTTCTTGGGGACCCGGGACCTCGAACACTGAAGCTTTCTTT. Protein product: CASSWGPGTSNTEAFF.

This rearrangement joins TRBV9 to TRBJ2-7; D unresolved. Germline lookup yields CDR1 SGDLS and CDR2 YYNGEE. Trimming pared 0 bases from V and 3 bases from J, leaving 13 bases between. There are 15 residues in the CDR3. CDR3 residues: CASSVGGGWDYEQYF. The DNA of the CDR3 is TGTGCCAGCAGCGTAGGAGGTGGATGGGACTACGAGCAGTACTTC.

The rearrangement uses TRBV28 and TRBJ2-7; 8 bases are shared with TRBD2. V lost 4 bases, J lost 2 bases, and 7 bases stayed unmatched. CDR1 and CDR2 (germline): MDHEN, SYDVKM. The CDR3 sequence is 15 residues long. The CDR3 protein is CASSYGTSFTYEQYF. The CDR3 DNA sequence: TGTGCCAGCAGTTACGGGACTAGTTTTACCTACGAGCAGTACTTC.

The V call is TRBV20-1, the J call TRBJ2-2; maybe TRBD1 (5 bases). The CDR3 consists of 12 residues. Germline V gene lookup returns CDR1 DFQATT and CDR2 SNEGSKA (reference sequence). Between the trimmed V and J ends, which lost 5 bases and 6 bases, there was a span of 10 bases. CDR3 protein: CSAPAGSGELFF. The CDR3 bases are TGCAGTGCTCCCGCAGGGTCCGGGGAGCTGTTTTTT.

CDR3 DNA: TGTGCCAGCAGACTCAGACAGGGTTCCTACGAGCAGTACTTC. Its translation is CASRLRQGSYEQYF. The chain is built from TRBV27 and TRBJ2-7; 7 positions agree with TRBD1. The J segment lost 1 base and the V segment lost 6 bases, leaving 6 bases of the junction unmatched. CDR3 size: 14 residues. Germline V CDR1 and CDR2: MNHEY, SMNVEV (reference sequence).

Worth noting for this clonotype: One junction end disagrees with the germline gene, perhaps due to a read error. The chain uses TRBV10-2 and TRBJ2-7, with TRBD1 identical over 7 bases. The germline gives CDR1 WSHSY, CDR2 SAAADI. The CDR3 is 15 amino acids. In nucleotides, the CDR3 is TGCGCCAGCGGTGAATCCGGGACAGCCTCCTACGAGCAGTACTTC. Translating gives CASGESGTASYEQYF.

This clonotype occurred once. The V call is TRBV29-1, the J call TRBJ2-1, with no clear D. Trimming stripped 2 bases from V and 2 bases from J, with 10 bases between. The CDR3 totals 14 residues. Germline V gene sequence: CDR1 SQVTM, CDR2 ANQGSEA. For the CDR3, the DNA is TGCAGCGTTGAAAATTTCCTAGCCTACAATGAGCAGTTCTTC. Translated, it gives CSVENFLAYNEQFF.

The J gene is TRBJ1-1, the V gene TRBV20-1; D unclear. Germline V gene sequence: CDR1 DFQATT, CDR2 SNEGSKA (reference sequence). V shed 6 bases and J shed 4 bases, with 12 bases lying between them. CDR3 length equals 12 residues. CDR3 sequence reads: CSASPIVTEAFF. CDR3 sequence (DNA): TGCAGTGCGAGTCCGATTGTCACTGAAGCTTTCTTT.

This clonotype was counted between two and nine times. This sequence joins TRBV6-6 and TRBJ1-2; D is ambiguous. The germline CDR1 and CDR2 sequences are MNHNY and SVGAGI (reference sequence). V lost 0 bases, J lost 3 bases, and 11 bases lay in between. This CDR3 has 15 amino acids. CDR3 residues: CASSYSPGWDYGYTF. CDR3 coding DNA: TGTGCCAGCAGTTACTCGCCGGGGTGGGACTATGGCTACACCTTC.

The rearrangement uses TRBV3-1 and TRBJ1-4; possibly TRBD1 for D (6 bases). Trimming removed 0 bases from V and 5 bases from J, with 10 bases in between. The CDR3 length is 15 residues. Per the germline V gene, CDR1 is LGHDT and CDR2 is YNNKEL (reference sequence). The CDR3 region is CASSQEGGQNEKLFF. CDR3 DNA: TGTGCCAGCAGCCAAGAAGGGGGACAAAATGAAAAACTGTTTTTT.

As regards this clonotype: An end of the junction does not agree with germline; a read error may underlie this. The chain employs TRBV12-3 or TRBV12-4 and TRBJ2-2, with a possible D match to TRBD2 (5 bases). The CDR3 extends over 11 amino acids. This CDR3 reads CASSVTGELLF. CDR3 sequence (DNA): TGTGCCAGCTCCGTCACCGGGGAGCTGCTTTTT.

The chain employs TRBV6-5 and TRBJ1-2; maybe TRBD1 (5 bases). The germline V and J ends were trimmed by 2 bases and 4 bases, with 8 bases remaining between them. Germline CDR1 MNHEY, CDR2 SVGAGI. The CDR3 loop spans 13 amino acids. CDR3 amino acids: CASSYGALYGYTF. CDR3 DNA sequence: TGTGCCAGCAGTTACGGGGCTCTCTATGGCTACACCTTC.

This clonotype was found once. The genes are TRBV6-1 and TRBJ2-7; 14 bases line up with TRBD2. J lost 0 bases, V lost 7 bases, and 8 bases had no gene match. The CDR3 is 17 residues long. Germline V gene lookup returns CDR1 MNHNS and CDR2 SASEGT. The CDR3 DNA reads TGTGCCAGCAAGGGGGGACTAGCGGGAGTCGGCTCCTACGAGCAGTACTTC. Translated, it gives CASKGGLAGVGSYEQYF.

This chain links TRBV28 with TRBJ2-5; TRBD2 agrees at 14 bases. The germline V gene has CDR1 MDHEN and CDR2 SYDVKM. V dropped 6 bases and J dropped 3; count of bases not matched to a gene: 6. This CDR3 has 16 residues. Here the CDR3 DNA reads TGTGCCAGCAGCCTGGGGACTAGCGGGAGAAAAGAGACCCAGTACTTC. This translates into CASSLGTSGRKETQYF.

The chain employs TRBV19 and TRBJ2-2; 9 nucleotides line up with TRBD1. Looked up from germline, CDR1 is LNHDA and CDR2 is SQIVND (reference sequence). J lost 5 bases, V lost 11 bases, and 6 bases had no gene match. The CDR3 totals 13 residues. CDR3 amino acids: CAGRDRETGELFF. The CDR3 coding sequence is TGTGCCGGCCGGGACAGGGAGACCGGGGAGCTGTTTTTT. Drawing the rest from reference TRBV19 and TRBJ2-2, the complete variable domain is DGGITQSPKYLFRKEGQNVTLSCEQNLNHDAMYWYRQDPGQGLRLIYYSQIVNDFQKGDIAEGYSVSREKKESFPLTVTSAQKNPTAFYLCAGRDRETGELFFGEGSRLTVL.

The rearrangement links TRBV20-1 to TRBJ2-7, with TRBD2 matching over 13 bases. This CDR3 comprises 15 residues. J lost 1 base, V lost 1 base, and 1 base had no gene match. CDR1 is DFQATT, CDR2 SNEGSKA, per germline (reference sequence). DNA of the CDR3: TGCAGTGCTAGAGGGGGACTAGCGGGATCCTACGAGCAGTACTTC. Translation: CSARGGLAGSYEQYF.